This T cell receptor beta chain was sequenced for a study of T-cell reconstitution after alpha-beta-depleted transplantation in children. General study points: T-cell counts and diversity at one year post-transplant came mainly from newly produced T cells.

During its preparation, the TCRbeta library received unique molecular identifiers. TCRdb re-analysed the PCR reads in MiXCR, keeping a single row per CDR3 protein. Of fewer than 450,000 distinct CDR3 sequences in the sample, 15% to 20% were seen once. Many counts were recorded for this clonotype. Its specificity is not known. The germline V gene has CDR1 GTSNPN and CDR2 SVGIG (reference sequence). This CDR3 spans 13 amino acids. Between the trimmed V and J ends, which lost 2 bases and 2 bases, there was a span of 9 bases. The chain links TRBV30 to TRBJ1-1, with a possible D match to TRBD1 (6 bases). The specimen comprised PBMCs, mostly from graft donor cells, sampled 360 days after TCRalphabeta/CD19-depleted stem cell transplant. This sequence was found in a male patient aged 2 to 10 who had a stem cell transplant for acute lymphoblastic leukemia, so the T cells may come from the graft donor. The chain's CDR3 is CAWSQDSNTEAFF. CDR3 nucleotides: TGTGCCTGGAGTCAGGACAGTAACACTGAAGCTTTCTTT.